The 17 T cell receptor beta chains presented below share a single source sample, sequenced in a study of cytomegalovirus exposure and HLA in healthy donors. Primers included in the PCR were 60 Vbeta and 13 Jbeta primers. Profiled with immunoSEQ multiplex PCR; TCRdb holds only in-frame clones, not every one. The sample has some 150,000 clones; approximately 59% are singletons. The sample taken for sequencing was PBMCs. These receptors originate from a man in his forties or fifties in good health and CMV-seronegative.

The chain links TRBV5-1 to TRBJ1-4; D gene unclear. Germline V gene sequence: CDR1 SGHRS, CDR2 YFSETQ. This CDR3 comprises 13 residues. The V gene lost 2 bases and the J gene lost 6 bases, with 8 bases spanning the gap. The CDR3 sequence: CASSFDQDEKLFF. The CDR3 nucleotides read TGCGCCAGCAGCTTTGATCAGGATGAAAAACTGTTTTTT.

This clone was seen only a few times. The CDR3 is CATGMGLAGNEQFF. The CDR3 nucleotides are TGCGCCACCGGTATGGGACTAGCTGGGAATGAGCAGTTCTTC. V gene TRBV4-1 combines with J gene TRBJ2-1; 9 bases agree with TRBD2. Germline lookup yields CDR1 MGHRA and CDR2 YSYEKL. CDR3 size: 14 residues. V gave up 10 bases and J gave up 7 bases; unmatched junction bases: 11.

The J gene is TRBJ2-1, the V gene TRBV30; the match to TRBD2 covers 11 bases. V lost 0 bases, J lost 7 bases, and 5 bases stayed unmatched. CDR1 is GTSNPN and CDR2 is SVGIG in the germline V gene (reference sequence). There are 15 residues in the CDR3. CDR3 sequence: CAWSVASGGRNEQFF. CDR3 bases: TGTGCCTGGAGTGTAGCTAGCGGGGGGAGGAATGAGCAGTTCTTC.

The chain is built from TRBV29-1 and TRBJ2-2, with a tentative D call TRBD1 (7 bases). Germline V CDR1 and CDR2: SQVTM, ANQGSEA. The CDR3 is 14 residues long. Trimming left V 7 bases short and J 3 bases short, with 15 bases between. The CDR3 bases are TGCAGCGCTCTGGAGGGGGCGTACACCGGGGAGCTGTTTTTT. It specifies CSALEGAYTGELFF.

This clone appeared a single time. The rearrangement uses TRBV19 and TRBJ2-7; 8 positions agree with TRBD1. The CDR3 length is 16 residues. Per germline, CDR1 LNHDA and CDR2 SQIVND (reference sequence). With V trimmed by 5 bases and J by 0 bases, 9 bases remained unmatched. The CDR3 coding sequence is TGTGCCAGTAGTGCGCCGGGACAGGCCAGCTCCTACGAGCAGTACTTC. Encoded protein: CASSAPGQASSYEQYF.

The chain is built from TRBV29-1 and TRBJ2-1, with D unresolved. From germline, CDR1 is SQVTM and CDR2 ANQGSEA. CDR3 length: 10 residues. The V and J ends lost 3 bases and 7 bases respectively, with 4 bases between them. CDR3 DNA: TGCAGCGTTGATCTAAATGAGCAGTTCTTC. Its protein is CSVDLNEQFF.

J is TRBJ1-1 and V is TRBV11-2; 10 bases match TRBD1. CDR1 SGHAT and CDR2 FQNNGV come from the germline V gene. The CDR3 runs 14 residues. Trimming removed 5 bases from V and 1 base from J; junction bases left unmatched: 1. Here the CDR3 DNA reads TGTGCCAGCAGCCGGGACAGGGGGAACACTGAAGCTTTCTTT. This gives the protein CASSRDRGNTEAFF.

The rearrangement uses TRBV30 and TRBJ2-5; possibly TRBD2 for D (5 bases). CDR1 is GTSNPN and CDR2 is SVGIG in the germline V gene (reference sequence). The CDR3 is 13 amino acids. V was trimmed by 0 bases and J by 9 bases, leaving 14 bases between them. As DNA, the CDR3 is TGTGCCTGGAGTGTGCGCCATGTGGAGGCCCAGTACTTC. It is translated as CAWSVRHVEAQYF.

CDR3 nucleotides: TGCGCCAGCAGCCAGCAAACCGGGGGAGGTAATGAAAAACTGTTTTTT. As protein: CASSQQTGGGNEKLFF. This chain uses TRBV4-3 with TRBJ1-4, with D possibly being TRBD1 (5 bases). V was pared by 3 bases and J by 4 bases, with 15 bases between. This CDR3 spans 16 amino acids. Looked up from germline, CDR1 is LGHNA and CDR2 is YSLEER.

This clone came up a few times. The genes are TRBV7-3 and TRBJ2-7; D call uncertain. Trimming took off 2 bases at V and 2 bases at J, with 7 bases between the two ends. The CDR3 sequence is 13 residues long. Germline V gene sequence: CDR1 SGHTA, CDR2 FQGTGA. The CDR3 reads CASSLSVPYEQYF. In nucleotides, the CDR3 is TGTGCCAGCAGCTTATCGGTCCCCTACGAGCAGTACTTC.

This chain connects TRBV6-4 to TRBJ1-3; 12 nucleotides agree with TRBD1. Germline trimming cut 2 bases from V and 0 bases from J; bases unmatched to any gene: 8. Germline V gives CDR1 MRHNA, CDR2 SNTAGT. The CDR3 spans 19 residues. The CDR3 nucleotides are TGTGCCAGCAGTGACCACAAGGGACAGGGGGCAGACTCTGGAAACACCATATATTTT. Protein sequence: CASSDHKGQGADSGNTIYF.

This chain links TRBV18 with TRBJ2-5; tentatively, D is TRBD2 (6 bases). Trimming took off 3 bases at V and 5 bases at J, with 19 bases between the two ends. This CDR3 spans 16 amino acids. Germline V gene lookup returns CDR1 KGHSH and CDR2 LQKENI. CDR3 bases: TGTGCCAGCTCACCCCCCAGCGGAGGGCCGGGGGAGACCCAGTACTTC. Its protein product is CASSPPSGGPGETQYF.

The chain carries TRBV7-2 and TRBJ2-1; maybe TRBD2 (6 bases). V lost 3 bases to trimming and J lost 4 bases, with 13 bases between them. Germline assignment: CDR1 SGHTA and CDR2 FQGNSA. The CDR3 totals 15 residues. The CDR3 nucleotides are TGTGCCAGCAGCTTGGGGGGAGGTGTATACAATGAGCAGTTCTTC. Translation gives CASSLGGGVYNEQFF.

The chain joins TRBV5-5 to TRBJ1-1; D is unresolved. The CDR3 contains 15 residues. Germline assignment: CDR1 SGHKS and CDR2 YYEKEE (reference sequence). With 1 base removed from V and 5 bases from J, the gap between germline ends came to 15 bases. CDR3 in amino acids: CASSLQSGRTTEAFF. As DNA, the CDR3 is TGTGCCAGCAGCTTGCAATCGGGAAGAACGACTGAAGCTTTCTTT.

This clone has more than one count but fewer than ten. CDR3 nucleotide sequence: TGTGCCAGTAGTATTAGGCGGTCCTACGAGCAGTACTTC. Its protein is CASSIRRSYEQYF. V usage is TRBV19 and J usage is TRBJ2-5; D remains unclear. The better agreement between TRBJ2-7 and the DNA end casts doubt on the J call. There are 13 residues in the CDR3. The germline V gene has CDR1 LNHDA and CDR2 SQIVND (reference sequence).

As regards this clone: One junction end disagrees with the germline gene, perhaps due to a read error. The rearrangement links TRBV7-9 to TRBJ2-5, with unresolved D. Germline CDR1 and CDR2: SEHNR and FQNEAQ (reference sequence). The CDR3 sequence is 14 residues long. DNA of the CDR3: TGTTCCAGCAGCTTATTGGGCCACCAAGAGACCCAGTACTTC. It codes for CSSSLLGHQETQYF.

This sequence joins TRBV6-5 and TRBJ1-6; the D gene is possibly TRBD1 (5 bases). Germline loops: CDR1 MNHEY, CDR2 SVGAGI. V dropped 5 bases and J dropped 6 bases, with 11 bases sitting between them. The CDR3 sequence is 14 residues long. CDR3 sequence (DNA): TGTGCCAGCAGTCCGTCGGGACTTAATTCACCCCTCCACTTT. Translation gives CASSPSGLNSPLHF.